This T cell receptor (beta chain) was observed in a study of cytomegalovirus exposure and HLA in healthy donors. The study, taken as a whole, reports: A previous analysis found most TCR beta V segments productive roughly 90% or roughly 30% of the time. There were around 160 TCR beta chains listed as cytomegalovirus-associated. The study had only CMV serostatus as immune exposure information. The CMV antigen specificity of a few CMV-associated chains was confirmed through in vitro analysis.

Turning to this clone: Its antigen remains unknown.

The PCR had 60 Vbeta and 13 Jbeta primers. Here immunoSEQ multiplex PCR was the method, and the copy in TCRdb shows in-frame clones only, minus some. The sample comprises 100,000 to 150,000 clones, 70% to 85% of which are singletons, and under 3.5% rests with the top ten. Trimming removed 3 bases from V and 3 bases from J, with 12 bases in between. This CDR3 spans 15 amino acids. The germline gives CDR1 KGHSH, CDR2 LQKENI. This TCR was recovered from a man aged 45 to 65 in good health and CMV-seronegative. Sample: PBMCs. This chain uses TRBV18 with TRBJ2-1; D perhaps matches TRBD2 (5 bases). CDR3 amino acids: CASSPTDTSYNEQFF. The CDR3 coding sequence is TGTGCCAGCTCACCCACAGATACTAGCTACAATGAGCAGTTCTTC.